This T cell receptor (beta chain) derives from a study of blood T cell repertoires in COVID-19. About the study: Material from acute and convalescent COVID-19 was sourced from the United States, Italy and Spain. T cells, B-cell-depleted T cells, or PBMCs provided the cDNA or gDNA that served as material.

The CDR3 is made up of 16 amino acids. In germline, CDR1 is MNHEY, CDR2 SVGEGT. Germline trimming cut 2 bases from V and 0 bases from J; bases unmatched to any gene: 6. Per the authors' pipeline: Amplification of reference gene primers provided the estimated nucleated cell counts. Assay used: immunoSEQ multiplex PCR; TCRdb lists only in-frame clones, some missing. D and trimming were read from the DNA, whereas the V and J calls and clone size are those reported in that table. The sample contains 250,000 to 350,000 clones, more than 70% of which appear only once. The chain employs TRBV6-2 or TRBV6-3 and TRBJ2-7, with TRBD1 matching over 8 bases. Specimen: peripheral blood. This receptor was identified in a woman aged 45-65 years who had recovered from COVID-19. The CDR3 coding sequence is TGTGCCAGCAGTTACCGGGGACAGGTTATCTCCTACGAGCAGTACTTC. This translates into CASSYRGQVISYEQYF.